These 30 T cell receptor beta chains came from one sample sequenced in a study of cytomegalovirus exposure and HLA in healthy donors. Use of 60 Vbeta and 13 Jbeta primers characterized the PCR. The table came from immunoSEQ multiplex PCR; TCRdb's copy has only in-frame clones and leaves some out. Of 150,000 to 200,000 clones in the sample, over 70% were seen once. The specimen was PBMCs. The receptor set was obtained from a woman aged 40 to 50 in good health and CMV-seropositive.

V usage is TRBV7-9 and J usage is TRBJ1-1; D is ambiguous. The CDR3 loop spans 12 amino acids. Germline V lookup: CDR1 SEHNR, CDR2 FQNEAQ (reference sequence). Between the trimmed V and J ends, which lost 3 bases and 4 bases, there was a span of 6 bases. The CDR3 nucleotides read TGTGCCAGCAGCTTCAGTGCCACTGAAGCTTTCTTT. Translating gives CASSFSATEAFF.

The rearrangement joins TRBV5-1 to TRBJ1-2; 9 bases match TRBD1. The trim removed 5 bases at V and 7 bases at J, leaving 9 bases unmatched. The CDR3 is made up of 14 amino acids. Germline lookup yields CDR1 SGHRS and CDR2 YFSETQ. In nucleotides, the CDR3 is TGCGCCAGCAGGCCGGGACAGGGTACGGGTGGCTACACCTTC. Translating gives CASRPGQGTGGYTF.

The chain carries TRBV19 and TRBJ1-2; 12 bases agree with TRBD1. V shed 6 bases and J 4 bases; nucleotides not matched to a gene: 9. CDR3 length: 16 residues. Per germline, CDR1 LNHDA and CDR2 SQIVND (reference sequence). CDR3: CASSSFRDRGLYGYTF. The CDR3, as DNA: TGTGCCAGTAGCTCCTTCCGGGACAGGGGGCTCTATGGCTACACCTTC. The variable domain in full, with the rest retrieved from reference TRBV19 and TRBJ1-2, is DGGITQSPKYLFRKEGQNVTLSCEQNLNHDAMYWYRQDPGQGLRLIYYSQIVNDFQKGDIAEGYSVSREKKESFPLTVTSAQKNPTAFYLCASSSFRDRGLYGYTFGSGTRLTVV.

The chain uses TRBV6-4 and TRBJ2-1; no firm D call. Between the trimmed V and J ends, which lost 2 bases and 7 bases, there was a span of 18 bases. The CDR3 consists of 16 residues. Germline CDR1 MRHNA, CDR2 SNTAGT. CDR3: CASSDDGSSRSNEQFF. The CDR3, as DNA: TGTGCCAGCAGTGACGATGGGTCCTCGAGGAGTAATGAGCAGTTCTTC.

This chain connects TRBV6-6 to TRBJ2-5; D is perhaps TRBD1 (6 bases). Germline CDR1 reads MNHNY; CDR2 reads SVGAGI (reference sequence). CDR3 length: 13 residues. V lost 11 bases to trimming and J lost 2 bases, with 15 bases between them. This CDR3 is CAGTRGQQETQYF. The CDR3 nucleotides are TGTGCCGGCACCAGGGGCCAACAAGAGACCCAGTACTTC.

CDR3 coding DNA: TGTGCCAGCAGCCCCCCCAACAGCCACGGCTACACCTTC. Translation: CASSPPNSHGYTF. The chain couples TRBV4-2 to TRBJ1-2; D unresolved. This CDR3 is built from 13 residues. Trimming removed 4 bases at V and 8 bases at J, with 14 bases between. Germline CDR1 is LGHNA and CDR2 is YNFKEQ.

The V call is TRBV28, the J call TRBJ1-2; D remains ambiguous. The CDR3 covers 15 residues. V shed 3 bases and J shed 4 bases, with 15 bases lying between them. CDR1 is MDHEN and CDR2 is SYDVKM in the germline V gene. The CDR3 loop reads CASSFSGNHFYGYTF. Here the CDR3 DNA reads TGTGCCAGCAGTTTTTCGGGGAACCACTTCTATGGCTACACCTTC.

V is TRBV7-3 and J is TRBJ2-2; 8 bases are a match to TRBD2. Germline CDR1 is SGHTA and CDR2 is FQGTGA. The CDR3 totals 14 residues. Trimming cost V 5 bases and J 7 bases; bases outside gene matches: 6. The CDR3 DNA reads TGTGCCAGCAGCCCGCCGGGGGGGAACGGGGAGCTGTTTTTT. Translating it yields CASSPPGGNGELFF.

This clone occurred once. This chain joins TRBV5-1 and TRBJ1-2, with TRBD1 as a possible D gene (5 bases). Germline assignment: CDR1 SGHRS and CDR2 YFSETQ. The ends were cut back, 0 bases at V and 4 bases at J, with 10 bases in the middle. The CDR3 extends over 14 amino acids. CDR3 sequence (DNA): TGCGCCAGCAGCTTGGGGGGGGTCGGCTATGGCTACACCTTC. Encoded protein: CASSLGGVGYGYTF.

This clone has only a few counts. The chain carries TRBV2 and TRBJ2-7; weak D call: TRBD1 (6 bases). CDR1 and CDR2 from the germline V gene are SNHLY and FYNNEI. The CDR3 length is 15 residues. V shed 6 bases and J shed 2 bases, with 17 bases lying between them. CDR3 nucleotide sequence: TGTGCCAGCAGACAGGAACCAGAGGGGGCCTACGAGCAGTACTTC. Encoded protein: CASRQEPEGAYEQYF.

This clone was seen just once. CDR3 sequence: CASSPYRLSGNTIYF. DNA of the CDR3: TGTGCCAGCAGTCCTTACAGGCTCTCTGGAAACACCATATATTTT. This chain connects TRBV28 to TRBJ1-3; a weak D match, TRBD1 (5 bases). V lost 5 bases and J 0 bases, leaving 11 bases between the germline ends. The CDR3 covers 15 residues. Germline values: CDR1 MDHEN, CDR2 SYDVKM.

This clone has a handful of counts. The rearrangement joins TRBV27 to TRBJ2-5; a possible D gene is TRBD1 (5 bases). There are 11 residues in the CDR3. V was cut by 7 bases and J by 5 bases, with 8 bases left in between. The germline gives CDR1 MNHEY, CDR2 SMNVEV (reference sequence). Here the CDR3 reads CASKGRETQYF. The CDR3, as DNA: TGTGCCAGCAAGGGGCGGGAGACCCAGTACTTC.

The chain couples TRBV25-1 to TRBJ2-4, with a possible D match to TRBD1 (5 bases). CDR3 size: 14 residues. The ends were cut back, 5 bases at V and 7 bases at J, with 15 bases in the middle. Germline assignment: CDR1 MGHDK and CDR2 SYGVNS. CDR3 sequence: CASSSGLGFNIQYF. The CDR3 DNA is TGTGCCAGCAGTTCAGGGCTTGGATTTAACATTCAGTACTTC.

The CDR3 here is CAWSGGQVALNEQFF. CDR3 coding DNA: TGTGCCTGGAGTGGTGGACAGGTAGCCTTAAATGAGCAGTTCTTC. The chain recombines TRBV30 with TRBJ2-1, with 7 bases lining up with TRBD1. This CDR3 has 15 amino acids. The germline gives CDR1 GTSNPN, CDR2 SVGIG (reference sequence). The V and J ends lost 1 base and 7 bases, in that order; junction bases with no gene match: 10.

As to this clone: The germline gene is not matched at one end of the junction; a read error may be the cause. The CDR3 nucleotides are TGTTCCAGCAGTCGGTCAACCGGGAACACTGAAGCTTTCTTT. It yields the protein CSSSRSTGNTEAFF. The chain combines TRBV7-9 with TRBJ1-1, with D unresolved. The length of the CDR3 is 14 residues. Germline CDR1 is SEHNR and CDR2 is FQNEAQ (reference sequence). Using reference TRBV7-9 and TRBJ1-1 for the parts outside the CDR3, the full variable domain is DTGVSQNPRHKITKRGQNVTFRCDPISEHNRLYWYRQTLGQGPEFLTYFQNEAQLEKSRLLSDRFSAERPKGSFSTLEIQRTEQGDSAMYLCSSSRSTGNTEAFFGQGTRLTVV.

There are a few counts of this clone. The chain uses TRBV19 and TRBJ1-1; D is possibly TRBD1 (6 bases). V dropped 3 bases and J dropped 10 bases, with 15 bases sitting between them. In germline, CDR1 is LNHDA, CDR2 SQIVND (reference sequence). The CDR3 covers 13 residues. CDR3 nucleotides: TGTGCCAGTAGTATCTACGGGGACACGGGAGCTTTCTTT. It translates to CASSIYGDTGAFF.

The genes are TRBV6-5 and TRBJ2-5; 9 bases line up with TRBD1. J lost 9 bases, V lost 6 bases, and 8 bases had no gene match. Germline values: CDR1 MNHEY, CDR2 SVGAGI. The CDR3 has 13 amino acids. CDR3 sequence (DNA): TGTGCCAGCAGGGGACAGGGCTTTGGTGCCCAGTACTTC. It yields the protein CASRGQGFGAQYF.

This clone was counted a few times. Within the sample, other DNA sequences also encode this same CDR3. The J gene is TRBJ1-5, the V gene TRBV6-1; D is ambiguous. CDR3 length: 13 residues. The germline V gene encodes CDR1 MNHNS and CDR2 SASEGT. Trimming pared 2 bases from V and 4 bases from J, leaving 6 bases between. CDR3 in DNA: TGTGCCAGCAGTGAATCGGGTAATCAGCCCCAGCATTTT. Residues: CASSESGNQPQHF.

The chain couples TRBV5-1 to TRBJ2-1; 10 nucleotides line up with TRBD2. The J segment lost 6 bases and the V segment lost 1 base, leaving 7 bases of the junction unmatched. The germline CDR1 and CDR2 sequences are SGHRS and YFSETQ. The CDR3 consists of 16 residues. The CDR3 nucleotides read TGCGCCAGCAGCTTGAATAGCGGGGGGCACGGCAATGAGCAGTTCTTC. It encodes CASSLNSGGHGNEQFF. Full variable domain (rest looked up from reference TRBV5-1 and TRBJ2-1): KAGVTQTPRYLIKTRGQQVTLSCSPISGHRSVSWYQQTPGQGLQFLFEYFSETQRNKGNFPGRFSGRQFSNSRSEMNVSTLELGDSALYLCASSLNSGGHGNEQFFGPGTRLTVL.

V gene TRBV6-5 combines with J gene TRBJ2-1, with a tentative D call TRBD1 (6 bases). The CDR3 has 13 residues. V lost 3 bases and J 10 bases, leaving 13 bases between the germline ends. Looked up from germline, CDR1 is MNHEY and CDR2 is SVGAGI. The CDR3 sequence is CASSYDRWNEQFF. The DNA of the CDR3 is TGTGCCAGCAGTTATGACAGGTGGAACGAGCAGTTCTTC.

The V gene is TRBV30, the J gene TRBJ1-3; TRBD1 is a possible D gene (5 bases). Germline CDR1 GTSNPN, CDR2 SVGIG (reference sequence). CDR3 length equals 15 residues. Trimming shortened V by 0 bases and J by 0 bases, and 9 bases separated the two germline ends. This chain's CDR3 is CAWSVQTGSGNTIYF. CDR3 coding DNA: TGTGCCTGGAGTGTACAAACAGGCTCTGGAAACACCATATATTTT. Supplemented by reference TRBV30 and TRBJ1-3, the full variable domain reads SQTIHQWPATLVQPVGSPLSLECTVEGTSNPNLYWYRQAAGRGLQLLFYSVGIGQISSEVPQNLSASRPQDRQFILSSKKLLLSDSGFYLCAWSVQTGSGNTIYFGEGSWLTVV.

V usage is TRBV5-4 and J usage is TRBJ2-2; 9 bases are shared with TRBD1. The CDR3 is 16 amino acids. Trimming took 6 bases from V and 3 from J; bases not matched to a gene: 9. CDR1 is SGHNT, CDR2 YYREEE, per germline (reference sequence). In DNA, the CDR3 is TGTGCCAGCACCCGAGGACAGGGGAGTGACACCGGGGAGCTGTTTTTT. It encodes CASTRGQGSDTGELFF.

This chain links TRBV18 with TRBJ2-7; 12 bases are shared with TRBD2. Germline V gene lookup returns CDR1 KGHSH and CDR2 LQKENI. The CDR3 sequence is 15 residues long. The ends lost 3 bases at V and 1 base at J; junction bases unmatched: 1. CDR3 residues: CASSPGLAGSYEQYF. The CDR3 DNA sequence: TGTGCCAGCTCACCTGGACTAGCGGGGTCCTACGAGCAGTACTTC.

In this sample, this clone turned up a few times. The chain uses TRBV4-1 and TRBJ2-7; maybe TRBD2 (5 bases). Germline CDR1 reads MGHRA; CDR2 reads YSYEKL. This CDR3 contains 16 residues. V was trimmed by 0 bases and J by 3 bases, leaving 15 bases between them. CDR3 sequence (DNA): TGCGCCAGCAGCCAAGAGCCTGGACTTCTCGGCTACGAGCAGTACTTC. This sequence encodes CASSQEPGLLGYEQYF.

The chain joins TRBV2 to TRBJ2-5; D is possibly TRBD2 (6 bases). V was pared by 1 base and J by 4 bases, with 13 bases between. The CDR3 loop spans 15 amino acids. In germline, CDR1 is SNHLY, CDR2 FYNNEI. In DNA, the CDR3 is TGTGCCAGCAGTGAAGTGGGGACTGCGGCAGAGACCCAGTACTTC. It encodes CASSEVGTAAETQYF.

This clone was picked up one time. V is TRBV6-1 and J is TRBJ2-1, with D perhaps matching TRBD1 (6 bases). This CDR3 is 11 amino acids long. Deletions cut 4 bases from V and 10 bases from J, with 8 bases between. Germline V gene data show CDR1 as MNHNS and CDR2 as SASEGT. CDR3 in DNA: TGTGCCAGCAGTGGAGGGACAGAGCAGTTCTTC. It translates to CASSGGTEQFF.

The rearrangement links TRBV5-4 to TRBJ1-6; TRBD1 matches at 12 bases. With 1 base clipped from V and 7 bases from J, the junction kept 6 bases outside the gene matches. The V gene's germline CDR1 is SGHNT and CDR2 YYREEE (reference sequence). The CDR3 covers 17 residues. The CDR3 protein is CASSLSGQGARNSPLHF. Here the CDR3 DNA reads TGTGCCAGCAGCTTGTCGGGACAGGGGGCTCGGAATTCACCCCTCCACTTT.

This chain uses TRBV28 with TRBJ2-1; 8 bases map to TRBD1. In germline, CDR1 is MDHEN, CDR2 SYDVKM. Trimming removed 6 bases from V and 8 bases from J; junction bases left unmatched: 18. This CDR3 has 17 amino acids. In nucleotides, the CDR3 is TGTGCCAGCAGCGACCAAGGACAGGGACCCCCTTGGGATGAGCAGTTCTTC. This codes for CASSDQGQGPPWDEQFF.

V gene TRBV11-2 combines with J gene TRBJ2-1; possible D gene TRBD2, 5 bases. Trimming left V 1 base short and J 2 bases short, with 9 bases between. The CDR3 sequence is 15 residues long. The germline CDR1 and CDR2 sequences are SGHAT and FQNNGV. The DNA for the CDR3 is TGTGCCAGCAGCTTAGTTGACGGGGCCTACAATGAGCAGTTCTTC. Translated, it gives CASSLVDGAYNEQFF.

CDR3 in amino acids: CASSVEVRMGLVSNEQFF. Written as DNA, the CDR3 is TGTGCCAGCAGCGTAGAGGTTAGGATGGGGCTAGTGTCCAATGAGCAGTTCTTC. The chain joins TRBV9 to TRBJ2-1; tentative D call: TRBD1 (5 bases). The CDR3 covers 18 residues. The germline gives CDR1 SGDLS, CDR2 YYNGEE. Trimming took off 0 bases at V and 6 bases at J, with 22 bases between the two ends.